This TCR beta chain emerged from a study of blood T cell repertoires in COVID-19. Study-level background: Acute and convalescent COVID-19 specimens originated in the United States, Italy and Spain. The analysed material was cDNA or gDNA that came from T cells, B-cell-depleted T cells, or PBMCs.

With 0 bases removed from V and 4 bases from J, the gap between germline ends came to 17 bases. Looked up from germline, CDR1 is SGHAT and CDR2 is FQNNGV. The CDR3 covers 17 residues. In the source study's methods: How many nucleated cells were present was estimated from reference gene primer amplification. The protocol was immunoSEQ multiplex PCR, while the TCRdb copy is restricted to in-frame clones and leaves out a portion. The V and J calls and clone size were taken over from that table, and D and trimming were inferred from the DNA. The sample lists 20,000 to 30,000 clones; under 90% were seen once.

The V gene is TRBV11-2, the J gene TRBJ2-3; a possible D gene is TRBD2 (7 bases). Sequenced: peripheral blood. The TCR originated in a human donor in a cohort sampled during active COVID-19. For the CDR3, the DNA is TGTGCCAGCAGCTTAGATCCGGGGGGCTTACAGGCAGATACGCAGTATTTT. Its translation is CASSLDPGGLQADTQYF.